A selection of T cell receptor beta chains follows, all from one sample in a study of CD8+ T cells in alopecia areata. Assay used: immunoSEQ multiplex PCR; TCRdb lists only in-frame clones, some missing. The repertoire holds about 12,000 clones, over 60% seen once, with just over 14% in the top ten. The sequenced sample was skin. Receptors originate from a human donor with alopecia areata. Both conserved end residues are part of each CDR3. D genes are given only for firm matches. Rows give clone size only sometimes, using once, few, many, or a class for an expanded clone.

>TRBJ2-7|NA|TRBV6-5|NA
TGTGCCAGCAGAAGGGGGACAAGGGCCTACGAGCAGTACTTC
CASRRGTRAYEQYF
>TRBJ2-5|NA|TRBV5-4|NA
TGTGCCAGCAGCTTCCGATCTGGGGAGACCCAGTACTTC
CASSFRSGETQYF
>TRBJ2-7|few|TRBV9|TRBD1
TGTGCCAGCAGCCTAGGACAGGGGGCGCCCAACTCCTACGAGCAGTACTTC
CASSLGQGAPNSYEQYF
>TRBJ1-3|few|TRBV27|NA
TGTGCCAGCAGCAAGGACGGAATCTCTGGAAACACCATATATTTT
CASSKDGISGNTIYF
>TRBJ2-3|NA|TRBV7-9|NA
TGTGCCAGCAGCTTACCCGCAGAAACTAGCACAGATACGCAGTATTTT
CASSLPAETSTDTQYF
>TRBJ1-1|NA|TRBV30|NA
TGTGCCTGGAGTGGTCAGCGGGGACGGAACACTGAAGCTTTCTTT
CAWSGQRGRNTEAFF
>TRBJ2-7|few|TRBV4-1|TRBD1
TGCGCCAGCAGCCAGCTACAGGGGGCGCTTGGGTACGAGCAGTACTTC
CASSQLQGALGYEQYF
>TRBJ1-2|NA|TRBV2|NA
TGTGCCAGCAGCGGGACGGACTCCTATGGCTACACCTTC
CASSGTDSYGYTF
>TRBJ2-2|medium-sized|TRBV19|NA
TGTGCCAGTATGGGGTGGTCCCCCAGCACCGGGGAGCTGTTTTTT
CASMGWSPSTGELFF
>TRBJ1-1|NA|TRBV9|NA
TGTGCCAGCAGTCTAGGGGGGGCAATCGGGGACACTGAAGCTTTCTTT
CASSLGGAIGDTEAFF
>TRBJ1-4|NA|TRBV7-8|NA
TGTGCCAGCAGCCAACCATCGCCAAGGGGCGCAACTAATGAAAAACTGTTTTTT
CASSQPSPRGATNEKLFF
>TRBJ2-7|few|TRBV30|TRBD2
TGTGCCGGTACCGGGACTAGCGGGACAAGCTACGAGCAGTACTTC
CAGTGTSGTSYEQYF
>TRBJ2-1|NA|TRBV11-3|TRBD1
TGTGCCAGCAGCTTAGGTACAGGGGACGGTGAGCAGTTCTTC
CASSLGTGDGEQFF
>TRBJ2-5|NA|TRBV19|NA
TGTGCCAGTAGTAAGCCGGAGGACACTCAAGAGACCCAGTACTTC
CASSKPEDTQETQYF
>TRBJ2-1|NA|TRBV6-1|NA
TGTGCCAGCACTACTTTCGGGGGCAATGAGCAGTTCTTC
CASTTFGGNEQFF
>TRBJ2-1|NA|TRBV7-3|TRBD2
TGTGCCAGCAGCACCGCCGGGACTAGCGGTTTCGATGAGCAGTTCTTC
CASSTAGTSGFDEQFF
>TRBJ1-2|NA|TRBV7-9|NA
TGTGCCAGCAGCAGAGCGGCTAACTATGGCTACACCTTC
CASSRAANYGYTF
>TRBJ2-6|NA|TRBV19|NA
TGTGCCAGTACCCCCAGGGGGGGCGCTGGGGCCAACGTCCTGACTTTC
CASTPRGGAGANVLTF
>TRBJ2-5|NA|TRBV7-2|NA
TGTGCCAGCAGCCCTCGGACAGCTGGAATAATACAAGAGACCCAGTACTTC
CASSPRTAGIIQETQYF
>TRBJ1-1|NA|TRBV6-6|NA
TGTGCCACCGTTCCGGGATTCACTGAAGCTTTCTTT
CATVPGFTEAFF
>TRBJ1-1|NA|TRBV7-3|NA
TGTGCCAGCAGCTTAATCGGGGGAGGCACTGAAGCTTTCTTT
CASSLIGGGTEAFF
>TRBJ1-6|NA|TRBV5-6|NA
TGTGCCAGCAGCCAAGCCTTTCCAGCCGTTGGAGATTCACCCCTCCACTTT
CASSQAFPAVGDSPLHF
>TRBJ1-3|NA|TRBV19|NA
TGTGCCAGTACTTGGAGTTTCTCTGGAAACACCATATATTTT
CASTWSFSGNTIYF
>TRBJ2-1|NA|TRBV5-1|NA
TGCGCCAGCAGCTTGGGTTTGGAAGCGGATTACAATGAGCAGTTCTTC
CASSLGLEADYNEQFF
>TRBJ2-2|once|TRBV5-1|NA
TGCGCCAGCAGCACCGACAGGGAGGACGGGGAGCTGTTTTTT
CASSTDREDGELFF
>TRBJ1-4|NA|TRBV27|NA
TGTGCCAGCAGTTGGCACGCGGGGGGATCGGAAAAACTGTTTTTT
CASSWHAGGSEKLFF
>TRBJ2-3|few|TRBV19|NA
TGTGCCAGTAGTTTCCAGACAGGCACAGATACGCAGTATTTT
CASSFQTGTDTQYF
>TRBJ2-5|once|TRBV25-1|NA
TGTGCCAGCAGTAACGGGGGGACCCAGTACTTC
CASSNGGTQYF
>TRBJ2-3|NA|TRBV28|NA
TGTGCCAGCAGTTTCAAGCCGATTTGGGGACGCACAGATACGCAGTATTTT
CASSFKPIWGRTDTQYF
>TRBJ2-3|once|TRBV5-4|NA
TGTGCCAGCAGTTTGACCCTGGGAAATACAGATACGCAGTATTTT
CASSLTLGNTDTQYF
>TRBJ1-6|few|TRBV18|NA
TGTGCCAGCTCACAGGCGGTGAATTCACCCCTCCACTTT
CASSQAVNSPLHF
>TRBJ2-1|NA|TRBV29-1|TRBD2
TGCAGCGTTGAAAAAGGGACTAGCGGCAATGAGCAGTTCTTC
CSVEKGTSGNEQFF
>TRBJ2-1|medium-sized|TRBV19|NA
TGTGCCAGTAGTATCCCTAGCCAAGGTCACGATGAGCAGTTCTTC
CASSIPSQGHDEQFF
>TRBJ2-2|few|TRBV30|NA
TGTGCCAGCCCTGCGCGGACACCCCAAGGCGGGGAGCTGTTTTTT
CASPARTPQGGELFF
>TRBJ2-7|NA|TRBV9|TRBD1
TGTGCCAGCAGCACTGCAGGGGGTCCTCGCGAGCAGTACTTC
CASSTAGGPREQYF
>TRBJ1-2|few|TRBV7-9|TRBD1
TGTGCCAGCGGATCGACAGGGGAACATGGCTACACCTTC
CASGSTGEHGYTF
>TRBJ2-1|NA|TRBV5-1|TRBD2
TGCGCCAGCAGCTTGGCCCGACTAGCGGGGGTCAGCTCCTACAATGAGCAGTTCTTC
CASSLARLAGVSSYNEQFF
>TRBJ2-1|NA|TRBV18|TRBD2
TGTGCCAGCTCACTGGGACTAGCGGGAGGAGACAATGAGCAGTTCTTC
CASSLGLAGGDNEQFF
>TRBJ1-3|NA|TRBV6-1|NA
TGTGCCAGCAGGGACGAGGGTATCACCATATATTTT
CASRDEGITIYF
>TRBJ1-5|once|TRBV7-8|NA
TGTGCCAGCAGCTTAGTGAGGACCTCCGGTCAGCCCCAGCATTTT
CASSLVRTSGQPQHF
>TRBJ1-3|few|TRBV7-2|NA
TGTGCCAGCAGGCAGGGTACGAGCTCTGGAAACACCATATATTTT
CASRQGTSSGNTIYF
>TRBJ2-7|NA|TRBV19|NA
TGTGCCAGTAGTCTACGGACGGGCGAGCAGTACTTC
CASSLRTGEQYF
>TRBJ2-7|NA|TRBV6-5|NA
TGTGCCAGCAGAGGAAGTACGACCTACGAGCAGTACTTC
CASRGSTTYEQYF
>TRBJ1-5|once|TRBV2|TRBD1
TGTGCCAGCAGCGAGCTGACAGGGCTTAATCAGCCCCAGCATTTT
CASSELTGLNQPQHF
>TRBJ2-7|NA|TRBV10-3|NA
TGTGCCATCGGAGGGACAAGGCAAGAGGTGGAGCAGTACTTC
CAIGGTRQEVEQYF
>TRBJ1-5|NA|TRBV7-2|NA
TGTGCCAGCAGCTTGGTTGGCCATCAGCCCCAGCATTTT
CASSLVGHQPQHF
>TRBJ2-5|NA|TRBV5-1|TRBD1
TGCGCCAGCAGCTTGGGGGACAGGGGTCAAGAGACCCAGTACTTC
CASSLGDRGQETQYF
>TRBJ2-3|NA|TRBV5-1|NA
TGCGCCAGCAGCTGGGAGACTCCCACAGATACGCAGTATTTT
CASSWETPTDTQYF